The T cell receptor (beta chain) described here comes from a study of regulatory T cells. Overall study results and limits: In patients, unique TRB V-J pairs were restricted and V/J usage skewed, especially in Tregs. Hydrophobic residues at CDR3 positions 6 and 7 were enriched in conventional CD4+ T cells of CD3G-deficient patients.

For this clone: Antigen specificity is unknown.

Amplification used 52 TRBV primers and 13 TRBJ primers. The protocol was immunoSEQ multiplex PCR, while the TCRdb copy is restricted to in-frame clones and leaves out a portion. The sample includes under 35,000 clones, about 93% of them seen just once. Patients aged 2 to 39 years had fewer naive and more memory CD4+ and CD8+ T cells. Regulatory (CD25-high CD127-low) and conventional (CD25-low CD127-high) CD4+ T cells were sorted separately. CDR3 size: 17 residues. V was pared by 3 bases and J by 0 bases, with 4 bases of the junction left unmatched. Looked up from germline, CDR1 is MDHEN and CDR2 is SYDVKM.

Source material: conventional CD4+ T cells sorted from blood. This TCR derives from a child between 2 and 9 years old with CD3G deficiency. The chain links TRBV28 to TRBJ2-3; 12 nucleotides line up with TRBD2. CDR3 in amino acids: CASSLLAGGRSTDTQYF. CDR3 coding DNA: TGTGCCAGCAGTTTGCTAGCGGGAGGGAGGAGCACAGATACGCAGTATTTT.